This TCR beta chain was recovered during a study of post-analysis software for immune sequencing data. Notes on the study in general: Roughly five TRBV segments appeared more often in patients than in controls, and TRBV5-6, TRBV5-1 and TRBV20-1 were among these.

Germline V lookup: CDR1 MNHEY, CDR2 SVGAGI. Trimming at V came to 2 bases and at J to 9 bases, leaving 12 bases not matched to a gene. The CDR3 consists of 16 residues. Details on this clonotype: Its antigen is still unknown.

Unique molecular identifiers had been added to the TCR beta cDNA libraries. In TCRdb, the PCR reads were re-called with MiXCR into one record per CDR3 protein. Among about 500,000 distinct CDR3 sequences listed, around 40% were seen once. This sequence was found in a girl between 5 and 17 years old with multiple sclerosis. The V call is TRBV6-5, the J call TRBJ2-1, with 8 bases lining up with TRBD2. The sample consisted of blood. CDR3 in amino acids: CASSYTAGTSLGEQFF. The DNA of the CDR3 is TGTGCCAGCAGTTACACCGCCGGGACTAGTTTAGGTGAGCAGTTCTTC.